This TCR beta chain derives from a study of blood T cell repertoires in COVID-19. Study in general: The cDNA or gDNA used as material had been derived from T cells, B-cell-depleted T cells, or PBMCs.

Categorization into cohorts depended on clinical history that participants reported. The CDR3 is 14 residues long. V lost 5 bases and J lost 3; bases outside the gene matches: 4. Germline V gene sequence: CDR1 MNHEY, CDR2 SMNVEV (reference sequence). Per the original methods: Counts of nucleated cells, estimated from reference gene primer amplification, were obtained. Sequencing used immunoSEQ multiplex PCR; TCRdb keeps in-frame clones, though not all of them. V, J and clone size reflect that table, while D and trimming were determined from the DNA. This sample has under 200,000 clones, with 80% to 90% found just once.

The specimen was PBMCs or T cells enriched from blood (not recorded which). The chain has TRBV27 and TRBJ1-3; 7 nucleotides line up with TRBD1. The source is a woman in her 50s in a cohort exposed to, infected with or recovered from COVID-19 (not recorded which). This chain's CDR3 is CASSQTGFGNTIYF. CDR3 DNA: TGTGCCAGCAGTCAGACAGGGTTTGGAAACACCATATATTTT.